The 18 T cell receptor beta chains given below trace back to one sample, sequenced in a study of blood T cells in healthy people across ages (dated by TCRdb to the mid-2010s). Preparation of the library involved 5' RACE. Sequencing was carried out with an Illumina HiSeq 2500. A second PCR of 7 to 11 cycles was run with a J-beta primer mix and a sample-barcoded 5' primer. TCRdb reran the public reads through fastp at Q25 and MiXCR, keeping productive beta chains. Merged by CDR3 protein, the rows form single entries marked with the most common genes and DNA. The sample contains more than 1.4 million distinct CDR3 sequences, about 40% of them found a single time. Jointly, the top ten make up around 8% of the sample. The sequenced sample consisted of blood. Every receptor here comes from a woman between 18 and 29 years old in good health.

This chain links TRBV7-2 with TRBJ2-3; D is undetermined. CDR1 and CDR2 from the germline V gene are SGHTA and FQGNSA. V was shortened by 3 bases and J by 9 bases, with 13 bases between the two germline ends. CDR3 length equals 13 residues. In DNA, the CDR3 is TGTGCCAGCAGCTTGGCGGCCGCCGACACGCAGTATTTT. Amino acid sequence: CASSLAAADTQYF.

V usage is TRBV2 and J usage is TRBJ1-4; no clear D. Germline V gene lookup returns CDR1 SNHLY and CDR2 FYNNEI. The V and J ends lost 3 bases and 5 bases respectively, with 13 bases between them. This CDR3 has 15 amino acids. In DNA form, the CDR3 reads TGTGCCAGCAGTGATATGGGAGAAGCAAATGAAAAACTGTTTTTT. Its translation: CASSDMGEANEKLFF.

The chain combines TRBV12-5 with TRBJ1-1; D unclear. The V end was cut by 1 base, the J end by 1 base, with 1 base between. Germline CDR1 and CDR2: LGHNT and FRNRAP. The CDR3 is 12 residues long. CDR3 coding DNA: TGTGCTAGTGGTTTGGGGAACACTGAAGCTTTCTTT. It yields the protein CASGLGNTEAFF.

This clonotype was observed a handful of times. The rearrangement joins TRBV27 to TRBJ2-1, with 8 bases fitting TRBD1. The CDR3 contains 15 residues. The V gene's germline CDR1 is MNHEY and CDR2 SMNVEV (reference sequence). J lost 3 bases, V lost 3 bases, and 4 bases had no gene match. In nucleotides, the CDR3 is TGTGCCAGCAGTTTCCGGGACAGGCTCTACAATGAGCAGTTCTTC. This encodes CASSFRDRLYNEQFF.

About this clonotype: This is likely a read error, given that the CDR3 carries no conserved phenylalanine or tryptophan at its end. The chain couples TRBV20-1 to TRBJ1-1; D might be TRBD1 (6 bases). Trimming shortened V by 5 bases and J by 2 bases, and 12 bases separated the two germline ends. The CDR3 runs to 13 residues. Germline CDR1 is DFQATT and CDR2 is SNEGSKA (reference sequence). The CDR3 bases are TGCAGTGCTGCATTGACAGGAAACACTGAAGCTTTCTCT. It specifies CSAALTGNTEAFS.

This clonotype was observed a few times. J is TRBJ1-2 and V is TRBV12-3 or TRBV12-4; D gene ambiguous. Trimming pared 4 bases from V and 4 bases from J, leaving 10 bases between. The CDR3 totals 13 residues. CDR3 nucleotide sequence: TGTGCCAGCAGTTCCGGGCTTGGCTATGGCTACACCTTC. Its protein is CASSSGLGYGYTF.

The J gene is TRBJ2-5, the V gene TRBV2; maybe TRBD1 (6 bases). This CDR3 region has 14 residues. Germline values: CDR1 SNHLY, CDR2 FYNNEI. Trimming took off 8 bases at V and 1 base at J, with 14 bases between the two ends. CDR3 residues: CASSGQGFQETQYF. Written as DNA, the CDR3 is TGTGCCAGCTCGGGACAAGGGTTCCAAGAGACCCAGTACTTC.

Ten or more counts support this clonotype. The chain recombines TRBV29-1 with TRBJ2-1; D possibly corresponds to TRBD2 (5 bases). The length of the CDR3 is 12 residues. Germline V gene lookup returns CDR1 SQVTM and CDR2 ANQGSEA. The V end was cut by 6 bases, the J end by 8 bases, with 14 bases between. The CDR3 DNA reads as TGCAGCGTGTTGGAGGTTCAACATGAGCAGTTCTTC. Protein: CSVLEVQHEQFF.

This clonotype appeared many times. The CDR3 DNA follows: TGCAGCCTGATGGGGACAGGGTACAATGAGCAGTTCTTC. The encoded protein is CSLMGTGYNEQFF. This chain uses TRBV29-1 with TRBJ2-1; 9 bases agree with TRBD1. This CDR3 has 13 residues. The germline gives CDR1 SQVTM, CDR2 ANQGSEA. Trimming cost V 8 bases and J 4 bases; bases outside gene matches: 6.

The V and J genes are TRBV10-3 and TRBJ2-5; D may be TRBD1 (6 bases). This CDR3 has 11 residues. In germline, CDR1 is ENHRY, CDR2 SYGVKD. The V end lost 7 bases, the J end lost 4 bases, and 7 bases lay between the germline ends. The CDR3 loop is CAIKGGETQYF. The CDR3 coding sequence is TGTGCCATCAAAGGGGGAGAGACCCAGTACTTC.

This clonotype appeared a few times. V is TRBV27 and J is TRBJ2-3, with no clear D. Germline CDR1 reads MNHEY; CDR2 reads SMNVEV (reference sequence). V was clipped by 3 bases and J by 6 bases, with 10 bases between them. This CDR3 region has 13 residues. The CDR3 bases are TGTGCCAGCAGTTTCCGACCCGGGGATACGCAGTATTTT. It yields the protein CASSFRPGDTQYF.

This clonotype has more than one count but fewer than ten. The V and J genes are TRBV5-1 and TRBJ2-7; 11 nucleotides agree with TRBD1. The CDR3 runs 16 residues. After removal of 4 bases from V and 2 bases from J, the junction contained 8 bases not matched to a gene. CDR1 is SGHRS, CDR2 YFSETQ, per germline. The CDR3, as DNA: TGCGCCAGCAGCCAGGGACAGGGGGTAGGTGCCTACGAGCAGTACTTC. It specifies CASSQGQGVGAYEQYF.

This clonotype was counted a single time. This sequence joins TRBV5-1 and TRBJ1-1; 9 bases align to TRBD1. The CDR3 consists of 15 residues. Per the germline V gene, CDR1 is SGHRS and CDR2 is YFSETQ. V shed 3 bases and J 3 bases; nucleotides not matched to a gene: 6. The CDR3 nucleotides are TGCGCCAGCAGCTCAGAACAGGGGGCCGACACTGAAGCTTTCTTT. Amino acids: CASSSEQGADTEAFF.

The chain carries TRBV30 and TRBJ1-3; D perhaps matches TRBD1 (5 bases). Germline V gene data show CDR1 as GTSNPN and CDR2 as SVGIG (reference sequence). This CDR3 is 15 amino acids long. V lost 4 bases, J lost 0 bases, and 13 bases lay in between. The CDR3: CAWNRGGSSGNTIYF. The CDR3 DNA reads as TGTGCCTGGAACCGCGGGGGAAGCTCTGGAAACACCATATATTTT.

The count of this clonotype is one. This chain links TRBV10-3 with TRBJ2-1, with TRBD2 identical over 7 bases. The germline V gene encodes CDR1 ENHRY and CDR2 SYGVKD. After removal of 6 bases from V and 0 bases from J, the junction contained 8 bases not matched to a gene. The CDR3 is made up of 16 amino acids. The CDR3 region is CAIRNPSGVSYNEQFF. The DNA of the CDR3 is TGTGCCATCAGGAACCCTAGCGGAGTCTCCTACAATGAGCAGTTCTTC.

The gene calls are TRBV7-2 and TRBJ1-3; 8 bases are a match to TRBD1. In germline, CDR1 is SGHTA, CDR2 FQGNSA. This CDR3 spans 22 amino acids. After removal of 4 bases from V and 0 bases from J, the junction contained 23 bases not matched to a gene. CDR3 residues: CASSSRINDRGRAQSSGNTIYF. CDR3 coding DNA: TGTGCCAGCAGCTCCAGAATCAACGACAGGGGCCGCGCTCAGAGCTCTGGAAACACCATATATTTT.

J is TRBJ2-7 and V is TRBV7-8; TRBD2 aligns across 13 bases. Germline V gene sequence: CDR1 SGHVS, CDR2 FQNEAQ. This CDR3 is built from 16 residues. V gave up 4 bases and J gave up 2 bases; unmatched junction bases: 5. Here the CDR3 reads CASSSLAGGPTYEQYF. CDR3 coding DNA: TGTGCCAGCAGCTCACTAGCGGGAGGGCCGACCTACGAGCAGTACTTC.

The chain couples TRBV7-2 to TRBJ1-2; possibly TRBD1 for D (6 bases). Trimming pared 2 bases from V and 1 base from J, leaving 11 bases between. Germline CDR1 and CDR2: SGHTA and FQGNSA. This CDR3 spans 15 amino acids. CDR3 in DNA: TGTGCCAGCAGCTTAAATCAGGGGCGTAACTATGGCTACACCTTC. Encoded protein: CASSLNQGRNYGYTF.